Each of the 15 T cell receptor beta chains below was sequenced from the same sample in a study of T-cell memory formation after mild COVID-19. TCRdb reprocessed the 5' RACE reads with MiXCR, giving one entry per CDR3 protein. The sample includes approximately 100,000 distinct CDR3 sequences, about 23% of them seen just once. The source material was PBMCs or a T cell subset sorted from them (not recorded which). The receptors were gathered from a man aged 18 to 29 who had mild COVID-19 (a few samples of this study predate the infection). Cell type and time point are not known.

This clonotype has only a few counts. The V gene is TRBV7-9, the J gene TRBJ2-3; perhaps TRBD2 as D (6 bases). CDR1 and CDR2 from the germline V gene are SEHNR and FQNEAQ (reference sequence). V was clipped by 5 bases and J by 4 bases, with 10 bases between them. This CDR3 has 13 amino acids. This CDR3 reads CASSEGTADTQYF. In DNA, the CDR3 is TGTGCCAGCAGCGAAGGGACTGCAGATACGCAGTATTTT.

The sample holds a few counts of this clonotype. This rearrangement joins TRBV7-2 to TRBJ1-1, with D unclear. V lost 4 bases and J lost 9, with 21 bases in between. There are 15 residues in the CDR3. Germline CDR1 is SGHTA and CDR2 is FQGNSA. CDR3 sequence (DNA): TGTGCCAGCAGCTCCCCCCCCGGGGAGGTCATGAAAGCTTTCTTT. This encodes CASSSPPGEVMKAFF. Based on the CDR3 plus reference TRBV7-2 and TRBJ1-1, the full variable domain is GAGVSQSPSNKVTEKGKDVELRCDPISGHTALYWYRQSLGQGLEFLIYFQGNSAPDKSGLPSDRFSAERTGGSVSTLTIQRTQQEDSAVYLCASSSPPGEVMKAFFGQGTRLTVV.

The chain links TRBV21-1 to TRBJ2-2; TRBD2 is the table's D call and was not checked against the DNA. TRBV21-1 is shown as a pseudogene. The CDR3 has 16 amino acids. This chain's CDR3 is CASSKKGGGASGELFF. CDR3 DNA: TGTGCCAGCAGCAAAAAAGGGGGAGGGGCCTCCGGGGAGCTGTTTTTT.

The chain combines TRBV29-1 with TRBJ2-2; TRBD1 matches at 8 bases. The CDR3 length is 14 residues. After removal of 3 bases from V and 3 bases from J, the junction contained 3 bases not matched to a gene. Germline values: CDR1 SQVTM, CDR2 ANQGSEA. The CDR3 DNA reads as TGCAGCGTTGACCCGACAGGGGACACCGGGGAGCTGTTTTTT. This codes for CSVDPTGDTGELFF.

This clonotype was seen many times. CDR3 coding DNA: TGCGCCAGCAGCCAAGATAGGGCGGGGGGGCACAATGAGCAGTTCTTC. This sequence encodes CASSQDRAGGHNEQFF. The chain employs TRBV4-3 and TRBJ2-1, with TRBD2 matching over 9 bases. V lost 0 bases, J lost 5 bases, and 5 bases stayed unmatched. The CDR3 extends over 16 amino acids. The V gene's germline CDR1 is LGHNA and CDR2 YSLEER.

This chain uses TRBV12-3 or TRBV12-4 with TRBJ2-2, with a weak D call TRBD1 (5 bases). There are 15 residues in the CDR3. V was trimmed by 2 bases and J by 6 bases, leaving 13 bases between them. The CDR3 here is CASSLTREVPGELFF. As DNA, the CDR3 is TGTGCCAGCAGTTTAACCAGGGAAGTCCCCGGGGAGCTGTTTTTT.

This clonotype turned up a few times. The chain employs TRBV7-2 and TRBJ1-3; maybe TRBD1 (5 bases). Germline V gene data show CDR1 as SGHTA and CDR2 as FQGNSA. Trimming left V 7 bases short and J 1 base short, with 14 bases between. CDR3 length: 15 residues. CDR3 loop: CASTLTRTSGNTIYF. In nucleotides, the CDR3 is TGTGCCAGCACCCTGACCCGGACATCTGGAAACACCATATATTTT.

V and J are TRBV7-8 and TRBJ1-2; D gene uncertain. The CDR3 has 15 amino acids. CDR1 SGHVS and CDR2 FQNEAQ come from the germline V gene. V was shortened by 1 base and J by 0 bases, with 9 bases between the two germline ends. CDR3 coding DNA: TGTGCCAGCAGCTTAGAGGGTCCTTCTAACTATGGCTACACCTTC. Translated: CASSLEGPSNYGYTF.

J is TRBJ2-1 and V is TRBV5-1; perhaps TRBD1 as D (7 bases). V lost 4 bases and J 6 bases, leaving 20 bases between the germline ends. The CDR3 has 16 residues. Germline CDR1 is SGHRS and CDR2 is YFSETQ. The chain's CDR3 is CASSAQGRQPRNEQFF. CDR3 nucleotides: TGCGCCAGCAGCGCACAGGGGAGGCAGCCGCGCAATGAGCAGTTCTTC.

In DNA form, the CDR3 reads TGTGCCAGCAGTTCTACTTGGTCGGGGGAGGACGAGCAGTACTTC. Translation: CASSSTWSGEDEQYF. This chain uses TRBV7-9 with TRBJ2-7; tentatively, D is TRBD2 (6 bases). This CDR3 region has 15 residues. V shed 6 bases and J shed 5 bases, with 20 bases lying between them. Looked up from germline, CDR1 is SEHNR and CDR2 is FQNEAQ (reference sequence).

A note on this clonotype: The CDR3 does not close with the conserved phenylalanine or tryptophan, likely indicating a read error. The chain combines TRBV24-1 with TRBJ2-1; D remains unclear. The CDR3 covers 15 residues. CDR1 is KGHDR and CDR2 is SFDVKD in the germline V gene. Deletions cut 4 bases from V and 0 bases from J, with 9 bases between. For the CDR3, the DNA is TGTGCCACCAGTGAGCCGGGTTTCTCCTACAATGAGCAGTTCTTA. It yields the protein CATSEPGFSYNEQFL.

The V gene is TRBV10-3, the J gene TRBJ1-2; TRBD1 might be the D (5 bases). Germline V gene sequence: CDR1 ENHRY, CDR2 SYGVKD. This CDR3 contains 12 residues. V was shortened by 3 bases and J by 7 bases, with 9 bases between the two germline ends. For the CDR3, the DNA is TGTGCCATCAGTGATGGGGGTATTGGCTACACCTTC. Amino acid sequence: CAISDGGIGYTF.

The chain couples TRBV12-3 or TRBV12-4 to TRBJ1-5; 9 nucleotides agree with TRBD1. The CDR3 runs 14 residues. The V gene end was trimmed by 7 bases and the J gene end by 2 bases; junction bases not matched to a gene: 3. CDR3 bases: TGTGCCAGCACTACAGGGGGCGGCAATCAGCCCCAGCATTTT. Translation: CASTTGGGNQPQHF.

This clonotype was seen repeatedly, ten times or more. V gene TRBV20-1 combines with J gene TRBJ2-1, with a possible D match to TRBD2 (5 bases). Deletions cut 6 bases from V and 9 bases from J, with 12 bases between. The length of the CDR3 is 11 residues. From germline, CDR1 is DFQATT and CDR2 SNEGSKA (reference sequence). The CDR3 nucleotides are TGCAGTGCCCCCTGGAGCGGTGAGCAGTTCTTC. Amino acids: CSAPWSGEQFF.

The chain carries TRBV7-2 and TRBJ2-1; the D gene is possibly TRBD1 (5 bases). The V end lost 5 bases, the J end lost 6 bases, and 20 bases lay between the germline ends. The CDR3 has 16 amino acids. Germline V CDR1 and CDR2: SGHTA, FQGNSA. CDR3 in DNA: TGTGCCAGCAGCGACACCCCAGGGTGGGGTGCCAATGAGCAGTTCTTC. Translated: CASSDTPGWGANEQFF.